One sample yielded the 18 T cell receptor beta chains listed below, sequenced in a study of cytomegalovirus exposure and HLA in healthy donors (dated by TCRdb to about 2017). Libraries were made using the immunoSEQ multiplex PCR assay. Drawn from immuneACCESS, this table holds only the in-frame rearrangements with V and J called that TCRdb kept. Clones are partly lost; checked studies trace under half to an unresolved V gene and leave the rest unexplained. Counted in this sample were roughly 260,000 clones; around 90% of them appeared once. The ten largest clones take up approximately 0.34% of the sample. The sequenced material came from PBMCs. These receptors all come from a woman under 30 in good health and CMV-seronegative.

CDR3 bases: TGCGCCAGCAGCCAAGATCTAGGACTAGCGGGAGTTCCCGGGGAGCTGTTTTTT. It translates to CASSQDLGLAGVPGELFF. The chain combines TRBV4-1 with TRBJ2-2; the match to TRBD2 covers 13 bases. V was pared by 0 bases and J by 6 bases, with 7 bases of the junction left unmatched. Germline V gene lookup returns CDR1 MGHRA and CDR2 YSYEKL. The CDR3 contains 18 residues.

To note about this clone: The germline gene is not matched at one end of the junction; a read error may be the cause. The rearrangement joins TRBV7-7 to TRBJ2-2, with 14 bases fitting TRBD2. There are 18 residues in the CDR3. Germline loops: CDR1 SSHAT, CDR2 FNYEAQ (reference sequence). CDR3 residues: CASSWGLAGAASVGELFF. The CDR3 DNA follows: TGTGCTAGCAGCTGGGGACTAGCGGGGGCCGCCTCTGTCGGGGAGCTGTTTTTT.

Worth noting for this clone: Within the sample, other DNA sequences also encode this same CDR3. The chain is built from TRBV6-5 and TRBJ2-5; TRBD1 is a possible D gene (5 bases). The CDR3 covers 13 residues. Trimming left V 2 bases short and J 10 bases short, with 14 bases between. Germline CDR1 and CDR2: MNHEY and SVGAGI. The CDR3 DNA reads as TGTGCCAGCAGTTACGTGGGGCTAGGGGACCAGTACTTC. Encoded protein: CASSYVGLGDQYF.

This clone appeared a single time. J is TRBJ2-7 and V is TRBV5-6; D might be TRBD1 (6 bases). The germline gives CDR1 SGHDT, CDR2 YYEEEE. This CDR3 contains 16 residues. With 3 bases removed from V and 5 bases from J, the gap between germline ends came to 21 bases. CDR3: CASSSKYRESVHEQYV. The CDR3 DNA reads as TGTGCCAGCAGCTCAAAATACAGGGAGTCCGTCCACGAGCAGTACGTC.

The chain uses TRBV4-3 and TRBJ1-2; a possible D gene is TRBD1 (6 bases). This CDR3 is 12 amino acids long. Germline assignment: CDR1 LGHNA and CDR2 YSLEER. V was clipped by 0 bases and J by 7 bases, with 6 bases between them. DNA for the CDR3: TGCGCCAGCAGCCAAGAGGGGGCTGGCTACACCTTC. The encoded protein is CASSQEGAGYTF.

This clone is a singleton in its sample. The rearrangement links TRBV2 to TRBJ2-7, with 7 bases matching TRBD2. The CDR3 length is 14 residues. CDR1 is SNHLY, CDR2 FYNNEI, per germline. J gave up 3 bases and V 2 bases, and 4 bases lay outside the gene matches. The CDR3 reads CASSELAAYYEQYV. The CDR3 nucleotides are TGTGCCAGCAGTGAACTAGCGGCGTACTACGAGCAGTACGTC.

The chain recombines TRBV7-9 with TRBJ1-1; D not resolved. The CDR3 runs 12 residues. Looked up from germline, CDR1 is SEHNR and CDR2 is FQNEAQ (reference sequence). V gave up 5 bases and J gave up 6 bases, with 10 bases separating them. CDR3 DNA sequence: TGTGCCAGCAGCCCACGAGGCGCTGAAGCTTTCTTT. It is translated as CASSPRGAEAFF.

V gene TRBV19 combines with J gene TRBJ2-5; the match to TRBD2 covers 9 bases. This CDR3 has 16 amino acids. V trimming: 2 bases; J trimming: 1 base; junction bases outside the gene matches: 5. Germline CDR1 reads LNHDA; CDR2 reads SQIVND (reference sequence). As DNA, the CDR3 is TGTGCCAGTAGTATACTTGCGGGGGGGCCCCAAGAGACCCAGTACTTC. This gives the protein CASSILAGGPQETQYF.

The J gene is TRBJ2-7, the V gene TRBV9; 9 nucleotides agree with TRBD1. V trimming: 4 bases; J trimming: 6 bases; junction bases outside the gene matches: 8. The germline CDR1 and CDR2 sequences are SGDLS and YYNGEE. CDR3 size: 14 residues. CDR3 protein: CASSPWDRVGEQYF. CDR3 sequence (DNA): TGTGCCAGCAGCCCCTGGGACAGGGTGGGCGAGCAGTACTTC. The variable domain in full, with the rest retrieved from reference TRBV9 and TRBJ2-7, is DSGVTQTPKHLITATGQRVTLRCSPRSGDLSVYWYQQSLDQGLQFLIQYYNGEERAKGNILERFSAQQFPDLHSELNLSSLELGDSALYFCASSPWDRVGEQYFGPGTRLTVT.

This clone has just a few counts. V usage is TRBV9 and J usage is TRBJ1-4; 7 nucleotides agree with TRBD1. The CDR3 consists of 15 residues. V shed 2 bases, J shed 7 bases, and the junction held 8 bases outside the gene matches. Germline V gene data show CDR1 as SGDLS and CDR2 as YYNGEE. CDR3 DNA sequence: TGTGCCAGCAGCGTCGGCGGAGCAGGGGGTGAAAAACTGTTTTTT. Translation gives CASSVGGAGGEKLFF.

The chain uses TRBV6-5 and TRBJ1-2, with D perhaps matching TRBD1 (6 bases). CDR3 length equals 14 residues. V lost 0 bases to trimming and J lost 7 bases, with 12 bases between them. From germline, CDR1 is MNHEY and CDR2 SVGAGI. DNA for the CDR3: TGTGCCAGCAGTTACTCGGACAGCCCAATTGGCTACACCTTC. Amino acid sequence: CASSYSDSPIGYTF.

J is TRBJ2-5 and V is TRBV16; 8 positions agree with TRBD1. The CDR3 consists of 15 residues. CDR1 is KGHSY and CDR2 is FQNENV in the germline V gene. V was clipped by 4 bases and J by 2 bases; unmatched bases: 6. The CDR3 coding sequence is TGTGCCAGCAGCCTTCGGACAGGGCCACAAGAGACCCAGTACTTC. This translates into CASSLRTGPQETQYF. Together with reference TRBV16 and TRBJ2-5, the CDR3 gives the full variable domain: GEEVAQTPKHLVRGEGQKAKLYCAPIKGHSYVFWYQQVLKNEFKFLISFQNENVFDETGMPKERFSAKCLPNSPCSLEIQATKLEDSAVYFCASSLRTGPQETQYFGPGTRLLVL.

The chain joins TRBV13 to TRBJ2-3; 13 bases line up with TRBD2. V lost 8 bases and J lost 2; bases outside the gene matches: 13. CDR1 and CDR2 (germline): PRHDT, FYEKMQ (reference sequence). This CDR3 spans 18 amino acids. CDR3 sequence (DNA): TGTGCCAGCTCAGGGACTAGCGGGGAAAACCGAATCACAGATACGCAGTATTTT. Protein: CASSGTSGENRITDTQYF. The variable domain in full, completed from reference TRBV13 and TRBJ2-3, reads AAGVIQSPRHLIKEKRETATLKCYPIPRHDTVYWYQQGPGQDPQFLISFYEKMQSDKGSIPDRFSAQQFSDYHSELNMSSLELGDSALYFCASSGTSGENRITDTQYFGPGTRLTVL.

The CDR3: CASSPETGQKANYGYTF. CDR3 bases: TGTGCCAGCAGCCCAGAGACAGGGCAGAAGGCTAACTATGGCTACACCTTC. The chain couples TRBV7-9 to TRBJ1-2, with 7 bases that match TRBD1. CDR1 and CDR2 (germline): SEHNR, FQNEAQ (reference sequence). This CDR3 spans 17 amino acids. Unmatched junction bases numbered 12, after V lost 5 bases and J lost 0 bases. The full variable domain, its missing parts supplied by reference TRBV7-9 and TRBJ1-2, is DTGVSQNPRHKITKRGQNVTFRCDPISEHNRLYWYRQTLGQGPEFLTYFQNEAQLEKSRLLSDRFSAERPKGSFSTLEIQRTEQGDSAMYLCASSPETGQKANYGYTFGSGTRLTVV.

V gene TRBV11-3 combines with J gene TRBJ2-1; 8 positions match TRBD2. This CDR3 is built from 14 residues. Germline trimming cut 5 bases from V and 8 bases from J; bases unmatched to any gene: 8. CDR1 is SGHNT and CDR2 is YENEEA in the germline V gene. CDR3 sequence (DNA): TGTGCCAGCAGCCCAGACCCGGGGGGGTATGAGCAGTTCTTC. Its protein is CASSPDPGGYEQFF.

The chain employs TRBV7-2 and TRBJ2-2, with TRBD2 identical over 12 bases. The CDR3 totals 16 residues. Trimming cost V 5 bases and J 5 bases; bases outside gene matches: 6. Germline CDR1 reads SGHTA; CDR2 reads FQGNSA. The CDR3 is CASSPGLAGRTGELFF. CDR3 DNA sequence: TGTGCCAGCAGCCCCGGACTAGCGGGGAGAACCGGGGAGCTGTTTTTT.

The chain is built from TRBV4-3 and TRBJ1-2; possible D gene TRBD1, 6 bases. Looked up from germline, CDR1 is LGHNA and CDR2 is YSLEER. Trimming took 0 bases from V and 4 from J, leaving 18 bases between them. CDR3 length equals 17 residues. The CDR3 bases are TGCGCCAGCAGCCAAGATCGTGACCGACAGGTGGTCTATGGCTACACCTTC. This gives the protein CASSQDRDRQVVYGYTF.

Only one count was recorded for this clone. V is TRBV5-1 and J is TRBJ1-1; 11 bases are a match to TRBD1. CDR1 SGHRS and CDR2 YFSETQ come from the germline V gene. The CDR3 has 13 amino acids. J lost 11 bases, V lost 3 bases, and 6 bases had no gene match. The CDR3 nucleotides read TGCGCCAGCAGCTCCGGACAGGGGGCGACGGCTTTCTTT. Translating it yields CASSSGQGATAFF.